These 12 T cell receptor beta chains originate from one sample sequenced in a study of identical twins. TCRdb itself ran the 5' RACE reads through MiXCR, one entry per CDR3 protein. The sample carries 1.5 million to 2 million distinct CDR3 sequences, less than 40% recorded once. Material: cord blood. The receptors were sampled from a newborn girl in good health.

CDR3 residues: CASNLVGRSSYEQYF. The DNA for the CDR3 is TGCGCCAGCAACCTGGTGGGACGGAGCTCCTACGAGCAGTACTTC. V gene TRBV5-1 combines with J gene TRBJ2-7; D is possibly TRBD1 or TRBD2 (5 bases each). V was trimmed by 6 bases and J by 0 bases, leaving 16 bases between them. Germline-derived CDR1 and CDR2 are SGHRS and YFSETQ. This CDR3 has 15 residues. Combining the CDR3 with reference TRBV5-1 and TRBJ2-7 gives the whole variable domain KAGVTQTPRYLIKTRGQQVTLSCSPISGHRSVSWYQQTPGQGLQFLFEYFSETQRNKGNFPGRFSGRQFSNSRSEMNVSTLELGDSALYLCASNLVGRSSYEQYFGPGTRLTVT.

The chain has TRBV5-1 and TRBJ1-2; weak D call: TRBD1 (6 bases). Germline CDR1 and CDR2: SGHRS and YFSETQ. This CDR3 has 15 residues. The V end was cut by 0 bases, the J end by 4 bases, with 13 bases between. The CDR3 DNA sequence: TGCGCCAGCAGCTTGGCCCCAGGGGCGGGCTATGGCTACACCTTC. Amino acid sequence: CASSLAPGAGYGYTF. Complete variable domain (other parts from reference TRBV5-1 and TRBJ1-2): KAGVTQTPRYLIKTRGQQVTLSCSPISGHRSVSWYQQTPGQGLQFLFEYFSETQRNKGNFPGRFSGRQFSNSRSEMNVSTLELGDSALYLCASSLAPGAGYGYTFGSGTRLTVV.

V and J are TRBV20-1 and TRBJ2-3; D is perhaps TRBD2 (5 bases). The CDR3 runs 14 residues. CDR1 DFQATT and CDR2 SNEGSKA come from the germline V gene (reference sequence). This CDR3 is CSPPRVSSTDTQYF. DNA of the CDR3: TGCAGCCCCCCGCGGGTATCTAGCACAGATACGCAGTATTTT.

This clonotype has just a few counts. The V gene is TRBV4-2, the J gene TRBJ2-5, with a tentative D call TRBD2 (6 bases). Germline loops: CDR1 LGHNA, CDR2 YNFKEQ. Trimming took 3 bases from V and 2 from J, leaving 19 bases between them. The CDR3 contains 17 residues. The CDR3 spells CASSQDSGGFGQETQYF. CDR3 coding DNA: TGTGCCAGCAGCCAGGACTCCGGGGGATTTGGGCAAGAGACCCAGTACTTC.

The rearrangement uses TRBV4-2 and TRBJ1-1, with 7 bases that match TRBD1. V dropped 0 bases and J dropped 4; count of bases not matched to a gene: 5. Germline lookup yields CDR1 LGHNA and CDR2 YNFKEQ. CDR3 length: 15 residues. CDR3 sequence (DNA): TGTGCCAGCAGCCAAGAAGGGCAGGGGGTCACTGAAGCTTTCTTT. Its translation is CASSQEGQGVTEAFF.

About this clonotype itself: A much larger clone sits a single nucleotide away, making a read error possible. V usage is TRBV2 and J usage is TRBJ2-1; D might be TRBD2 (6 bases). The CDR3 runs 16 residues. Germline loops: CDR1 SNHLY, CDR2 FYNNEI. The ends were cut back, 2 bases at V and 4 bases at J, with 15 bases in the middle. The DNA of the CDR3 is TGTGCCAGCAGTGAACTCGGACGAGCGGGTTACAATGAGCAGTTCTTC. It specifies CASSELGRAGYNEQFF.

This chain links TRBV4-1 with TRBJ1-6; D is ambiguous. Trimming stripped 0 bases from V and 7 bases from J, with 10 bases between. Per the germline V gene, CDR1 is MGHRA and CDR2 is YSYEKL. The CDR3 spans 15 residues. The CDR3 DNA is TGCGCCAGCAGCCAAGATTTGGCAGCGAATTCACCCCTCCACTTT. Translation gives CASSQDLAANSPLHF.

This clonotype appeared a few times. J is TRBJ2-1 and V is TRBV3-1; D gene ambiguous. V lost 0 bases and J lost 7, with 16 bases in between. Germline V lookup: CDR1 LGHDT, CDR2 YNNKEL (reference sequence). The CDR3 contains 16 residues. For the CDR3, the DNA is TGTGCCAGCAGCCAAGATCTGGCGACTCGATCGAATGAGCAGTTCTTC. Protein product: CASSQDLATRSNEQFF.

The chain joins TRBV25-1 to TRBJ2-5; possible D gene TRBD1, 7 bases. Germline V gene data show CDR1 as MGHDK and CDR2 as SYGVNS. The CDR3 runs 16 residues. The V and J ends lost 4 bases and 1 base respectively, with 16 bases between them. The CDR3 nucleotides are TGTGCCAGCAGTGCAACAGGGCAGGGGGGCCAAGAGACCCAGTACTTC. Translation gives CASSATGQGGQETQYF.

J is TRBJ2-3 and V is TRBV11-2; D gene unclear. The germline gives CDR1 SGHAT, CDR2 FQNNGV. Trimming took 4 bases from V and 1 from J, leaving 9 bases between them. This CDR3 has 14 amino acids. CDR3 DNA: TGTGCCAGCAGCTCACAAATCCGCACAGATACGCAGTATTTT. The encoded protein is CASSSQIRTDTQYF.

The CDR3 nucleotides read TGTGCCAGCAGTTCACTTTCGGGGGATACGCAGTATTTT. Translated, it gives CASSSLSGDTQYF. This chain connects TRBV28 to TRBJ2-3, with a possible D match to TRBD2 (5 bases). The CDR3 runs to 13 residues. From germline, CDR1 is MDHEN and CDR2 SYDVKM. Trimming left V 4 bases short and J 6 bases short, with 11 bases between.

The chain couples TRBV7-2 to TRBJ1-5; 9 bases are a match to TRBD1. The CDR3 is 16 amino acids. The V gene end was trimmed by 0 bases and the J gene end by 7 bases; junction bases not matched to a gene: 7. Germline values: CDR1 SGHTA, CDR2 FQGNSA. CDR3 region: CASSLAGTGTGQPQHF. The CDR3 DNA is TGTGCCAGCAGCTTAGCAGGGACAGGGACTGGACAGCCCCAGCATTTT.